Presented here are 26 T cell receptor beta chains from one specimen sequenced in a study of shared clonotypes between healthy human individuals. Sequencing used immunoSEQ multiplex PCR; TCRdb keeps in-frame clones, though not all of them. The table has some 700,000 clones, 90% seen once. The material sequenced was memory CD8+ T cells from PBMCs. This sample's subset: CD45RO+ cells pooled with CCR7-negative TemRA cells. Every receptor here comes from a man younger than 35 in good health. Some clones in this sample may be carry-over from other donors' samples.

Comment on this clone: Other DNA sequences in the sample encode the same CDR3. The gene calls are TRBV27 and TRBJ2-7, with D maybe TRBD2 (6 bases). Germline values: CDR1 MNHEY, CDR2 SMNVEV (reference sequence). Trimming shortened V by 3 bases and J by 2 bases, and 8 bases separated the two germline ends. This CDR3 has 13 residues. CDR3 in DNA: TGTGCCAGCAGTTTCGGGAGTACCTACGAGCAGTACTTC. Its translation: CASSFGSTYEQYF.

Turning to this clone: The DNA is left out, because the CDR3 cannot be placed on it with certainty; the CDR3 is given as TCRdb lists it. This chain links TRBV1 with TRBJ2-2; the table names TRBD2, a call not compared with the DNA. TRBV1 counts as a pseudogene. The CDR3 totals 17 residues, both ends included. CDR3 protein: CTSSQVGKGSNTGELFF.

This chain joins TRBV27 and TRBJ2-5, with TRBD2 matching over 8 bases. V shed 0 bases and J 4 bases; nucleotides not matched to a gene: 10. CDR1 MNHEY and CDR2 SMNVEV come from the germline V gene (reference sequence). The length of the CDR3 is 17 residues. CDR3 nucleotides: TGTGCCAGCAGTTTATCGATCCGGGAGGGCCGGGTAGAGACCCAGTACTTC. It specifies CASSLSIREGRVETQYF.

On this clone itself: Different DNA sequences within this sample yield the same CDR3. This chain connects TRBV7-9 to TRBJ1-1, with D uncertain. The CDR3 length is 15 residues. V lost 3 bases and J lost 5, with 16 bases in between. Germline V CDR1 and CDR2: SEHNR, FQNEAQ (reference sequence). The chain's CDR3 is CASSFPGPTGTEAFF. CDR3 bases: TGTGCCAGCAGCTTCCCAGGACCGACGGGGACTGAAGCTTTCTTT.

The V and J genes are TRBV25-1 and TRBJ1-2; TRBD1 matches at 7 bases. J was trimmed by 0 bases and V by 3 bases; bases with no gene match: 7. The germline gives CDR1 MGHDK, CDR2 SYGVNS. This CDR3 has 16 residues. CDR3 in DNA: TGTGCCAGCAGTGACCTAGACAGGGACGCTAACTATGGCTACACCTTC. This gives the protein CASSDLDRDANYGYTF.

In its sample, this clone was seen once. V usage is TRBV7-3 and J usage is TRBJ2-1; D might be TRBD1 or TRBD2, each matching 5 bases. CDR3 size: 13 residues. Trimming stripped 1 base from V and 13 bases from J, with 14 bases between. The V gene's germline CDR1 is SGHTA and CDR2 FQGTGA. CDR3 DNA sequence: TGTGCCAGCAGCTTAATCGGTGGGGGTGATCAGTTCTTC. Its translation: CASSLIGGGDQFF.

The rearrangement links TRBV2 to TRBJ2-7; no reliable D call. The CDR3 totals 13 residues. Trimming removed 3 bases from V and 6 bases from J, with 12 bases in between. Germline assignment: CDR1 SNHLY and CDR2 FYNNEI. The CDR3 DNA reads TGTGCCAGCAGTGACGGACCCCCTAGCGAGCAGTACTTC. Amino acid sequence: CASSDGPPSEQYF.

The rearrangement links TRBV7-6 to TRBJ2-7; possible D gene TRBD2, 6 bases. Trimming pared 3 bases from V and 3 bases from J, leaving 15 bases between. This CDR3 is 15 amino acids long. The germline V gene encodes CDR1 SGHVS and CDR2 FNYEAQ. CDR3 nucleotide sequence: TGTGCCAGCAGCTTGAGGCGGGGTGGTGGCTACGAGCAGTACTTC. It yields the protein CASSLRRGGGYEQYF.

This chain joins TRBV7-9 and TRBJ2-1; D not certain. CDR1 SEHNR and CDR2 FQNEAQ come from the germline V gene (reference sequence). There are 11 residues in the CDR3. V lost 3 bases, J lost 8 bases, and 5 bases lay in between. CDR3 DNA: TGTGCCAGCAGCTTCGAGTATGAGCAGTTCTTC. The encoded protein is CASSFEYEQFF.

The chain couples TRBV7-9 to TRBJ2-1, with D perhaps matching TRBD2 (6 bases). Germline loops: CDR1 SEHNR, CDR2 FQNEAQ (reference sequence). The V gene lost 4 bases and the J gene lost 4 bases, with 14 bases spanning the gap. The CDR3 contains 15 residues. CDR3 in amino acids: CASSSDWREYNEQFF. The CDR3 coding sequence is TGTGCCAGCAGCTCCGATTGGAGGGAATACAATGAGCAGTTCTTC.

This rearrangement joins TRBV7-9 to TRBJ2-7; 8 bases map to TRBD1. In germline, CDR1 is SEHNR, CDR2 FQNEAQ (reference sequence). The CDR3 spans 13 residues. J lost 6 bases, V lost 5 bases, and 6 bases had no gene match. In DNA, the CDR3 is TGTGCCAGCAGCCTGGAGGACAGGGCCGAGCAGTACTTC. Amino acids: CASSLEDRAEQYF.

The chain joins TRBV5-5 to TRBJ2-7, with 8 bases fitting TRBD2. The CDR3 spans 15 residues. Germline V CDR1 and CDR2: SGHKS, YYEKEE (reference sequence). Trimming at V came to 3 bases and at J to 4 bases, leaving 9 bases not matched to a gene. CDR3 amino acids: CASSSRGTRWYEQYF. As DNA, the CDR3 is TGTGCCAGCAGCTCCCGAGGGACTAGATGGTACGAGCAGTACTTC.

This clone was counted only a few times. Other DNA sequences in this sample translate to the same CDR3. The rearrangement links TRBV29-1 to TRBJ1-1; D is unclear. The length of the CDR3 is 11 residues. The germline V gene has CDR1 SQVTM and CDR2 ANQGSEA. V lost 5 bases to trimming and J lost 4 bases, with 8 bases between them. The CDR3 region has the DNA TGCAGCGTTCTACAGATCACTGAAGCTTTCTTT. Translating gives CSVLQITEAFF.

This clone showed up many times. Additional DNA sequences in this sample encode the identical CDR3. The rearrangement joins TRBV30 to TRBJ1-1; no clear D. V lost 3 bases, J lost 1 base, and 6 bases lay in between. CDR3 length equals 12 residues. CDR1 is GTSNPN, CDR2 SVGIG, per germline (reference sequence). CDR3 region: CAWRRGNTEAFF. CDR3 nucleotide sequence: TGTGCCTGGAGACGAGGGAACACTGAAGCTTTCTTT.

CDR3 bases: TGCGCCAGCAGCTTGGGGGGCAAGAACACTGAAGCTTTCTTT. It yields the protein CASSLGGKNTEAFF. The chain is built from TRBV5-1 and TRBJ1-1, with a tentative D call TRBD1 (5 bases). This CDR3 is built from 14 residues. V lost 0 bases and J 1 base, leaving 7 bases between the germline ends. The germline V gene encodes CDR1 SGHRS and CDR2 YFSETQ.

CDR3 nucleotides: TGTGCCAGCAGCCGATCAGGGGGGCGGAATGAGCAGTTCTTC. Its translation: CASSRSGGRNEQFF. V gene TRBV28 combines with J gene TRBJ2-1, with D maybe TRBD1 (7 bases). The germline V gene has CDR1 MDHEN and CDR2 SYDVKM. The V end was cut by 6 bases, the J end by 7 bases, with 16 bases between. The CDR3 is made up of 14 amino acids.

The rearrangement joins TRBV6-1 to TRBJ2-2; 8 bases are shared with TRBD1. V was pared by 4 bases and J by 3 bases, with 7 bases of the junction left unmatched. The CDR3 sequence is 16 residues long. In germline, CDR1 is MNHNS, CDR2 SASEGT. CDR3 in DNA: TGTGCCAGCAGTGCCGGACAGGGAGCGTACACCGGGGAGCTGTTTTTT. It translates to CASSAGQGAYTGELFF.

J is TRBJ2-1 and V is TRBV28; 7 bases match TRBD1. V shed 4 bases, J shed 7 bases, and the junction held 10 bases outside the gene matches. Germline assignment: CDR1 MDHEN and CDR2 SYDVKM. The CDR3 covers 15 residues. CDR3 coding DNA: TGTGCCAGCAGTTCCACCGACAGGGCTGGGAATGAGCAGTTCTTC. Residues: CASSSTDRAGNEQFF.

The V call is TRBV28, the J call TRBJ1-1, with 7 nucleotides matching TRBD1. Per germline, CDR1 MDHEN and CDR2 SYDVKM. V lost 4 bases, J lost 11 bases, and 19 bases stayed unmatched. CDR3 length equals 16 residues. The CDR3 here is CASSSPLLTGWGEAFF. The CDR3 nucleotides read TGTGCCAGCAGTTCACCCCTGTTGACAGGGTGGGGGGAGGCTTTCTTT.

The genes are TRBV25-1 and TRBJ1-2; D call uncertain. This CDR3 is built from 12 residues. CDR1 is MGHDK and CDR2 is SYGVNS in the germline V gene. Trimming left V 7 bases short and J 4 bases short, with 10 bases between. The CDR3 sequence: CASTHSRYGYTF. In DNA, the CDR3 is TGTGCCAGCACTCACAGCCGCTATGGCTACACCTTC.

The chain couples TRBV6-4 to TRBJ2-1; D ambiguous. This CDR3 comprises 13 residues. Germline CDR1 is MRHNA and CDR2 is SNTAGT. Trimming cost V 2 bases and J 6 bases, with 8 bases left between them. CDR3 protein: CASSDGLLNEQFF. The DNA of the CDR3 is TGTGCCAGCAGTGACGGGCTACTCAATGAGCAGTTCTTC.

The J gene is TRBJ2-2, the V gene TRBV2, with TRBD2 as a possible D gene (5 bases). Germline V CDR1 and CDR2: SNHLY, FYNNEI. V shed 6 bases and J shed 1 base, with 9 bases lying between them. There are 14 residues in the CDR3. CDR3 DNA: TGTGCCAGCAGATTGACTATGAACACCGGGGAGCTGTTTTTT. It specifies CASRLTMNTGELFF. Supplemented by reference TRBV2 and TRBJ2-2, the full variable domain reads EPEVTQTPSHQVTQMGQEVILRCVPISNHLYFYWYRQILGQKVEFLVSFYNNEISEKSEIFDDQFSVERPDGSNFTLKIRSTKLEDSAMYFCASRLTMNTGELFFGEGSRLTVL.

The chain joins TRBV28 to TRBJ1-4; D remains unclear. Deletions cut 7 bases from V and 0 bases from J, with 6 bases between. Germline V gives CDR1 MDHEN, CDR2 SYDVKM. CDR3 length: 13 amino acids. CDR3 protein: CASTSATNEKLFF. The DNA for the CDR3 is TGTGCCAGCACGTCTGCAACTAATGAAAAACTGTTTTTT.

The CDR3 here is CASRPFVPETYGYTF. The CDR3 nucleotides read TGTGCCAGCCGTCCGTTCGTACCAGAGACCTATGGCTACACCTTC. The V gene is TRBV5-4, the J gene TRBJ1-2; D is ambiguous. V was pared by 7 bases and J by 4 bases, with 20 bases between. The germline gives CDR1 SGHNT, CDR2 YYREEE (reference sequence). The CDR3 is 15 residues long.

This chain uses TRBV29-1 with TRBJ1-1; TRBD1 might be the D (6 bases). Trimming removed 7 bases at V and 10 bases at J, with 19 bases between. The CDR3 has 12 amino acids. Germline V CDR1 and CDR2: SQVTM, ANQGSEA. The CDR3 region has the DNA TGCAGCGGGACCGCGGGGGGGCGCGGAGCTTTCTTT. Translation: CSGTAGGRGAFF.

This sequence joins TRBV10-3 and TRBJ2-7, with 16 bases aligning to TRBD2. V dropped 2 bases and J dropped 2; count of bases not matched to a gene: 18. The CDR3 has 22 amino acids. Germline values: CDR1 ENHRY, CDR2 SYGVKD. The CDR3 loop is CAISERTAEEGLAGGVAYEQYF. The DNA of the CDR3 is TGTGCCATCAGTGAGAGGACAGCCGAAGAGGGACTAGCGGGAGGGGTCGCCTACGAGCAGTACTTC.